This T cell receptor (beta chain) originates from a study of CXCR3-negative and CXCR3-positive naive CD8 T cells (dated by TCRdb to the late 2010s). The study in broad terms: In total, 130 million to 150 million TRB reads were obtained, or roughly 1.5 +/- 0.3 million reads per library. Diversity and physicochemical repertoire analyses covered roughly eleven donors pooled from two independent experiments. Naive subsets from about 5 donors and memory cells from 3 donors were included in the TRBV-TRBJ cluster analysis. Beyond this particular receptor, the publication reports: Naive CXCR3-negative and CXCR3-positive cells from the same donor showed similar TRBV-TRBJ usage, whereas memory cells showed distinct patterns. Because surface CD5, which has been linked to self-reactivity in mice, was comparable between naive subsets, TCR interaction strength was also inferred from TRB CDR3 physicochemical properties. Freshly isolated PBMCs were used for most assays because CXCR3 expression went down partially after cryopreservation. Comparably high repertoire diversity was found in both naive subsets, whereas much lower repertoire diversity was found in memory CD8+ T cells.

Each CD8+ T cell subset was flow-sorted in triplicate, with some 300,000 cells per subset placed directly into RLT lysis buffer. Using standard density gradient centrifugation, peripheral blood mononuclear cells were isolated from buffy coats. Total RNA was extracted from sorted cells with an RNeasy Mini Kit. In regard to this clonotype: Its specific antigen is unknown.

Instrument used: NextSeq 550. The Human TCR Profiling Kit (MiLaboratory) was used to make UMI-labeled 5' RACE TRB cDNA libraries. cDNA synthesis used the entire amount of extracted RNA, and PCR amplification then used the entire amount of cDNA produced. The libraries were made side by side, with each library going through the same number of PCR cycles. On the authors' methods: About 54,000 +/- 9,700 unique UMI-labeled TRB cDNA molecules per library were extracted with MIGEC and MiXCR, with at least two reads per UMI required. On average, around 40,000 +/- 10,000 functional in-frame TRB CDR3 nucleotide clonotypes lacking stop codons were found per library. After downsampling to 5000 UMI-labeled TRB molecules per sample, diversity metrics, including normalized Shannon-Wiener and Chao1, were computed in VDJtools. VDJtools was used to calculate clonotype-size-weighted physicochemical properties of the central five CDR3 residues, namely interaction energy, strength, volume and Kidera factor 4. Following TCRdb reprocessing, every CDR3 protein sequence forms one entry, and DNA is not provided. The V and J calls come from TCRdb's annotation, not from the publication. For this sample, the table gives 30,000 to 40,000 distinct CDR3 sequences. The ten largest account for about 14% of the sample.

The clonotype was recovered from a human donor in good health. Some clones in this sample may be carry-over from other donors' samples. Sequences were obtained from memory CD8+ T cells from blood. Taken with the paper, the label for cell subset or site translates to: conventional CD8+ memory T cells (TMEM), sorted as controls.

CDR3 reads: CSAPSTGVSSGYTF. In this chain, TRBV20-1 is recombined with TRBJ1-2; TCRdb proposes TRBD1, but this gene call is untestable without DNA. The germline V gene (reference sequence) supplies CDR1 DFQATT and CDR2 SNEGSKA. Including the terminal cysteine and phenylalanine, the CDR3 comprises 14 residues. DNA for this receptor is not on file.